The 21 T cell receptor beta chains in this list originate from one sample, sequenced in a study of T cell changes during pregnancy in multiple sclerosis. The protocol was immunoSEQ multiplex PCR, while the TCRdb copy is restricted to in-frame clones and leaves out a portion. The profile shows fewer than 90,000 clones, about 89% of them singletons. This specimen consisted of peripheral blood, obtained in the second trimester of pregnancy. These receptors all come from a female donor with multiple sclerosis, enrolled in a pregnancy study.

This clone was observed once. The rearrangement uses TRBV6-4 and TRBJ2-7; 11 bases fit TRBD1. V lost 4 bases to trimming and J lost 4 bases; unmatched junction nucleotides: 6. The CDR3 spans 15 residues. From germline, CDR1 is MRHNA and CDR2 SNTAGT. The chain's CDR3 is CASSAGTGGGYEQYF. CDR3 coding DNA: TGTGCCAGCAGTGCCGGGACAGGGGGAGGTTACGAGCAGTACTTC.

The V and J genes are TRBV7-3 and TRBJ1-1, with TRBD1 as a possible D gene (5 bases). Trimming stripped 0 bases from V and 10 bases from J, with 15 bases between. CDR1 is SGHTA and CDR2 is FQGTGA in the germline V gene. The CDR3 is made up of 14 amino acids. The CDR3 here is CASSLTKGTNSAFF. DNA of the CDR3: TGTGCCAGCAGCTTAACAAAGGGGACTAACTCAGCTTTCTTT.

The V gene is TRBV6-1, the J gene TRBJ2-7, with 11 bases that match TRBD1. This CDR3 is 15 amino acids long. V gave up 6 bases and J gave up 1 base; unmatched junction bases: 5. Per the germline V gene, CDR1 is MNHNS and CDR2 is SASEGT. CDR3 DNA: TGTGCCAGCAGGAAGGGACAGGGGGGATCCTACGAGCAGTACTTC. Translating gives CASRKGQGGSYEQYF.

V is TRBV19 and J is TRBJ2-7, with TRBD1 matching 8 bases. The CDR3 is 15 residues long. Germline CDR1 LNHDA, CDR2 SQIVND (reference sequence). Trimming took 3 bases from V and 7 from J; bases not matched to a gene: 11. The CDR3, as DNA: TGTGCCAGTAGTATTGGTGGACAGGGCGGTCGGGAGCAGTACTTC. This gives the protein CASSIGGQGGREQYF. Full variable domain (remainder filled in from reference TRBV19 and TRBJ2-7): DGGITQSPKYLFRKEGQNVTLSCEQNLNHDAMYWYRQDPGQGLRLIYYSQIVNDFQKGDIAEGYSVSREKKESFPLTVTSAQKNPTAFYLCASSIGGQGGREQYFGPGTRLTVT.

V is TRBV11-3 and J is TRBJ2-1; 9 nucleotides line up with TRBD2. The CDR3 covers 14 residues. The V segment lost 1 base and the J segment 8 bases; nucleotides outside the gene matches: 3. Germline V gene sequence: CDR1 SGHNT, CDR2 YENEEA. The CDR3 nucleotides are TGTGCCAGCAGCTTAGGCCTAGCGGGATATGAGCAGTTCTTC. It specifies CASSLGLAGYEQFF. The full variable domain, its missing parts supplied by reference TRBV11-3 and TRBJ2-1, is EAGVVQSPRYKIIEKKQPVAFWCNPISGHNTLYWYLQNLGQGPELLIRYENEEAVDDSQLPKDRFSAERLKGVDSTLKIQPAELGDSAVYLCASSLGLAGYEQFFGPGTRLTVL.

The chain has TRBV5-6 and TRBJ2-3; tentatively, D is TRBD2 (5 bases). Between the trimmed V and J ends, which lost 0 bases and 0 bases, there was a span of 8 bases. Per germline, CDR1 SGHDT and CDR2 YYEEEE. The CDR3 is 15 residues long. Here the CDR3 reads CASSLEGASTDTQYF. The CDR3, as DNA: TGTGCCAGCAGCTTGGAGGGAGCTAGCACAGATACGCAGTATTTT.

The chain employs TRBV6-6 and TRBJ2-5; maybe TRBD2 (6 bases). The CDR3 totals 14 residues. Trimming stripped 2 bases from V and 3 bases from J, with 10 bases between. Per germline, CDR1 MNHNY and CDR2 SVGAGI (reference sequence). CDR3 loop: CASSYPWGEETQYF. As DNA, the CDR3 is TGTGCCAGCAGTTACCCGTGGGGGGAAGAGACCCAGTACTTC.

The chain couples TRBV5-4 to TRBJ2-7; TRBD1 matches at 7 bases. The germline V gene has CDR1 SGHNT and CDR2 YYREEE (reference sequence). CDR3 length equals 12 residues. V lost 4 bases and J lost 4; bases outside the gene matches: 2. The DNA for the CDR3 is TGTGCCAGCAGCCGACAGGGATACGAGCAGTACTTC. Its translation is CASSRQGYEQYF.

This clone was picked up a small number of times. The chain is built from TRBV6-6 and TRBJ2-7; 11 nucleotides agree with TRBD2. This CDR3 has 13 residues. J was trimmed by 5 bases and V by 10 bases; bases with no gene match: 7. Germline V lookup: CDR1 MNHNY, CDR2 SVGAGI (reference sequence). CDR3 nucleotide sequence: TGTGCCACACAAGTTAGCGGGGGGGACGAGCAGTACTTC. Protein product: CATQVSGGDEQYF.

The chain employs TRBV7-3 and TRBJ2-7, with 10 bases fitting TRBD1. Germline assignment: CDR1 SGHTA and CDR2 FQGTGA. The V gene end was trimmed by 5 bases and the J gene end by 2 bases; junction bases not matched to a gene: 3. CDR3 length: 14 amino acids. This CDR3 is CASSRDRGTYEQYF. The CDR3 DNA is TGTGCCAGCAGCCGGGACAGGGGAACCTACGAGCAGTACTTC.

This clone was found once. The chain employs TRBV9 and TRBJ1-2; 11 bases agree with TRBD1. CDR3 length equals 16 residues. After removal of 3 bases from V and 4 bases from J, the junction contained 8 bases not matched to a gene. Germline V gene data show CDR1 as SGDLS and CDR2 as YYNGEE. DNA of the CDR3: TGTGCCAGCAGCGAGGACCGGGACAGGGGGTTCTATGGCTACACCTTC. Protein: CASSEDRDRGFYGYTF.

CDR3 sequence: CASSPRARDTEAFF. The CDR3 nucleotides are TGTGCCAGCTCCCCCCGTGCCCGGGACACTGAAGCTTTCTTT. The V gene is TRBV18, the J gene TRBJ1-1; D gene ambiguous. The CDR3 is 14 amino acids. The germline gives CDR1 KGHSH, CDR2 LQKENI. The V and J ends lost 6 bases and 3 bases respectively, with 14 bases between them. Combining the CDR3 with reference TRBV18 and TRBJ1-1 gives the whole variable domain NAGVMQNPRHLVRRRGQEARLRCSPMKGHSHVYWYRQLPEEGLKFMVYLQKENIIDESGMPKERFSAEFPKEGPSILRIQQVVRGDSAAYFCASSPRARDTEAFFGQGTRLTVV.

The chain uses TRBV19 and TRBJ1-5, with D perhaps TRBD1 (6 bases). This CDR3 is 15 amino acids long. Germline CDR1 and CDR2: LNHDA and SQIVND (reference sequence). V was trimmed by 2 bases and J by 4 bases, leaving 12 bases between them. CDR3 nucleotide sequence: TGTGCCAGTAGTATACGGACAGCCAATAATCAGCCCCAGCATTTT. It specifies CASSIRTANNQPQHF.

J is TRBJ1-5 and V is TRBV6-5; D is possibly TRBD1 (6 bases). This CDR3 is built from 14 residues. The V gene lost 6 bases and the J gene lost 3 bases, with 12 bases spanning the gap. Germline-derived CDR1 and CDR2 are MNHEY and SVGAGI. CDR3 amino acids: CASSQRQVNQPQHF. As DNA, the CDR3 is TGTGCCAGCAGCCAAAGACAGGTCAATCAGCCCCAGCATTTT.

V gene TRBV28 combines with J gene TRBJ1-2; D uncertain. Germline V gene sequence: CDR1 MDHEN, CDR2 SYDVKM. V was cut by 2 bases and J by 3 bases, with 13 bases left in between. The CDR3 has 15 amino acids. CDR3 region: CASSLRGSLYYGYTF. DNA for the CDR3: TGTGCCAGCAGTTTACGGGGAAGTTTGTACTATGGCTACACCTTC.

V and J are TRBV6-6 and TRBJ1-2; 7 nucleotides line up with TRBD1. The CDR3 runs to 15 residues. In germline, CDR1 is MNHNY, CDR2 SVGAGI (reference sequence). Unmatched junction bases numbered 14, after V lost 5 bases and J lost 8 bases. Here the CDR3 reads CASSVAGTAPGGYTF. In DNA, the CDR3 is TGTGCCAGCAGTGTCGCCGGGACAGCGCCCGGGGGCTACACCTTC.

The chain uses TRBV30 and TRBJ2-1, with TRBD2 identical over 8 bases. This CDR3 has 15 amino acids. The ends lost 1 base at V and 5 bases at J; junction bases unmatched: 7. Germline CDR1 is GTSNPN and CDR2 is SVGIG (reference sequence). The CDR3 DNA sequence: TGTGCCTGGAGTGATGGGGCGGGGGGTCACAATGAGCAGTTCTTC. This gives the protein CAWSDGAGGHNEQFF.

The J gene is TRBJ1-1, the V gene TRBV6-5, with 11 bases lining up with TRBD1. In germline, CDR1 is MNHEY, CDR2 SVGAGI. Trimming cost V 0 bases and J 11 bases; bases outside gene matches: 2. This CDR3 spans 13 amino acids. The CDR3 region is CASSYSGQGAAFF. The DNA of the CDR3 is TGTGCCAGCAGTTACTCTGGACAGGGGGCCGCTTTCTTT.

The V and J genes are TRBV7-8 and TRBJ2-3; 8 bases match TRBD1. Trimming at V came to 3 bases and at J to 3 bases, leaving 2 bases not matched to a gene. This CDR3 has 14 amino acids. The V gene's germline CDR1 is SGHVS and CDR2 FQNEAQ. Here the CDR3 reads CASSFRTGTDTQYF. The DNA of the CDR3 is TGTGCCAGCAGCTTCCGGACAGGGACAGATACGCAGTATTTT.

The J gene is TRBJ2-7, the V gene TRBV6-6; 8 bases align to TRBD1. V shed 0 bases and J 4 bases; nucleotides not matched to a gene: 8. There are 16 residues in the CDR3. Germline-derived CDR1 and CDR2 are MNHNY and SVGAGI (reference sequence). The CDR3 loop reads CASSYSLTGAMYEQYF. Written as DNA, the CDR3 is TGTGCCAGCAGTTACTCCCTGACAGGGGCAATGTACGAGCAGTACTTC.

The genes are TRBV27 and TRBJ2-7; 11 bases agree with TRBD1. The CDR3 loop spans 17 amino acids. Losses at the gene ends were 5 bases for V and 2 bases for J; bases not matched to a gene: 11. Germline V gene data show CDR1 as MNHEY and CDR2 as SMNVEV (reference sequence). The CDR3 reads CASSRSGTGGTTYEQYF. CDR3 DNA sequence: TGTGCCAGCAGTCGGTCCGGGACAGGGGGAACAACCTACGAGCAGTACTTC.